This T cell receptor (beta chain) was identified in a study of blood T cell repertoires in COVID-19. Assay: immunoSEQ multiplex PCR; the TCRdb copy retains only in-frame clones and omits some. The sample carries around 190,000 clones, about 79% recorded once. The J segment lost 2 bases and the V segment lost 5 bases, leaving 5 bases of the junction unmatched. This CDR3 has 14 amino acids. Germline assignment: CDR1 LNHDA and CDR2 SQIVND (reference sequence). The sample consisted of peripheral blood. The chain couples TRBV19 to TRBJ2-7, with TRBD1 matching over 8 bases. The receptor was isolated from a human donor in a cohort sampled during active COVID-19. CDR3 sequence (DNA): TGTGCCAGTAGTTCTTGGACAGGGACCTACGAGCAGTACTTC. It translates to CASSSWTGTYEQYF.